The entry that follows covers one TCR beta chain sequence. Sample-barcoded 5' priming and a J-beta primer mix drove a second PCR of roughly 6 to 12 cycles. TCRdb ran MiXCR on the 5' RACE reads and lists one entry per CDR3 protein. The repertoire includes some 1.4 million distinct CDR3 sequences, 42% of them detected once, and under 8% sits in the top ten. Germline V CDR1 and CDR2: MNHEY, SVGAGI. Losses at the gene ends were 7 bases for V and 9 bases for J; bases not matched to a gene: 14. The CDR3 covers 14 residues. The data derive from a study of blood T cells in healthy people across ages. Study overall: With template switching, about one barcoded beta molecule was captured per two T cells.

This chain links TRBV6-5 with TRBJ1-2; 7 nucleotides align to TRBD1. The source is a woman younger than 30 in good health. Material for sequencing was blood. CDR3 nucleotide sequence: TGTGCCAGCACCCCGAGACAGGGTCTTAGGAGCTACACCTTC. Translating gives CASTPRQGLRSYTF.